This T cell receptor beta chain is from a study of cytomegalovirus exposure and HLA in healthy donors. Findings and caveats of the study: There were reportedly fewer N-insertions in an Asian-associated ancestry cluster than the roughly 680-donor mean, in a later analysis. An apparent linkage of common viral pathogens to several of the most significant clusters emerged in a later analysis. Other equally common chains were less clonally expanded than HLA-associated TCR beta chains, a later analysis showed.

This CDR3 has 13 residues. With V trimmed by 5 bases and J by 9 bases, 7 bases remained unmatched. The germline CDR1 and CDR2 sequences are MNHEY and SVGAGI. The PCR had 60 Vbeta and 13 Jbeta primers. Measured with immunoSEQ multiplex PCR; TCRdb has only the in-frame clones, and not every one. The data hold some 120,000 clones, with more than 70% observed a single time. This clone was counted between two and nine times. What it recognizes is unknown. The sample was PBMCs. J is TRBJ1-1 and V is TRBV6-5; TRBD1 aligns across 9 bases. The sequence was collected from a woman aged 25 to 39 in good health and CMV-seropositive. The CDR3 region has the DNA TGTGCCAGCAGTCCCGGGACAGGGAGGAAAGCTTTCTTT. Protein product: CASSPGTGRKAFF.